Following are 20 T cell receptor beta chains from one sample sequenced in a study of vaccination effects on CD4 cells after COVID-19. Here immunoSEQ multiplex PCR was the method, and the copy in TCRdb shows in-frame clones only, minus some. The table includes roughly 51,000 clones, about 70% detected once. The antigens of these receptors remain unknown. Subsequent to less than 13 days of culture, CD4+ T cells were isolated. The person was diagnosed with PCR-confirmed SARS-CoV-2 infection between March and December 2020. All study participants received two doses of BNT162b2 or mRNA-1273 vaccine. Sequencing was performed on CD4+ T cells from PBMCs cultured without peptide, taken after COVID-19 vaccination. Source of these receptors: a human donor who had a prior SARS-CoV-2 infection.

This clone appeared a few times. J is TRBJ1-1 and V is TRBV19, with a weak D call TRBD1 (5 bases). This CDR3 contains 13 residues. Germline assignment: CDR1 LNHDA and CDR2 SQIVND (reference sequence). The V end was cut by 5 bases, the J end by 7 bases, with 14 bases between. This chain's CDR3 is CASSSARDFEAFF. The CDR3 coding sequence is TGTGCCAGTAGTTCCGCCCGGGACTTTGAAGCTTTCTTT. The full variable domain, in which reference TRBV19 and TRBJ1-1 provide the parts outside the CDR3, is DGGITQSPKYLFRKEGQNVTLSCEQNLNHDAMYWYRQDPGQGLRLIYYSQIVNDFQKGDIAEGYSVSREKKESFPLTVTSAQKNPTAFYLCASSSARDFEAFFGQGTRLTVV.

This sequence joins TRBV10-3 and TRBJ2-5; D gene unclear. V lost 3 bases and J lost 4, with 9 bases in between. From germline, CDR1 is ENHRY and CDR2 SYGVKD. There are 13 residues in the CDR3. CDR3 in amino acids: CAISDGILETQYF. DNA for the CDR3: TGTGCCATCAGTGATGGCATTTTAGAGACCCAGTACTTC.

The chain couples TRBV15 to TRBJ1-5, with D maybe TRBD1 (6 bases). The CDR3 is 16 amino acids. Germline loops: CDR1 LNHNV, CDR2 YYDKDF (reference sequence). The ends were cut back, 5 bases at V and 3 bases at J, with 17 bases in the middle. CDR3 amino acids: CATSGEQGGLNQPQHF. Written as DNA, the CDR3 is TGTGCCACCAGCGGGGAACAGGGTGGGCTCAATCAGCCCCAGCATTTT. Full variable domain (outside the CDR3, taken from reference TRBV15 and TRBJ1-5): DAMVIQNPRYQVTQFGKPVTLSCSQTLNHNVMYWYQQKSSQAPKLLFHYYDKDFNNEADTPDNFQSRRPNTSFCFLDIRSPGLGDTAMYLCATSGEQGGLNQPQHFGDGTRLSIL.

The J gene is TRBJ1-3, the V gene TRBV7-2, with D possibly TRBD1 on 5 matching bases. The CDR3 sequence is 14 residues long. The germline gives CDR1 SGHTA, CDR2 FQGNSA. V shed 2 bases and J shed 2 bases, with 7 bases lying between them. CDR3 bases: TGTGCCAGCAGCTTAACACAGGCTGGAAACACCATATATTTT. It is translated as CASSLTQAGNTIYF.

This sequence joins TRBV5-5 and TRBJ1-1; D remains unclear. The V and J ends lost 0 bases and 5 bases respectively, with 8 bases between them. Germline values: CDR1 SGHKS, CDR2 YYEKEE (reference sequence). The CDR3 is 13 residues long. CDR3 bases: TGTGCCAGCAGCTTGGTCTCGGGGACTGAAGCTTTCTTT. Encoded protein: CASSLVSGTEAFF.

The V call is TRBV7-9, the J call TRBJ2-5; D ambiguous. V gave up 2 bases and J gave up 4 bases, with 11 bases separating them. The germline CDR1 and CDR2 sequences are SEHNR and FQNEAQ (reference sequence). CDR3 length equals 14 residues. The CDR3 coding sequence is TGTGCCAGCAGCTTATATCGTGGGGTAGAGACCCAGTACTTC. This gives the protein CASSLYRGVETQYF. Combining the CDR3 with reference TRBV7-9 and TRBJ2-5 gives the whole variable domain DTGVSQNPRHKITKRGQNVTFRCDPISEHNRLYWYRQTLGQGPEFLTYFQNEAQLEKSRLLSDRFSAERPKGSFSTLEIQRTEQGDSAMYLCASSLYRGVETQYFGPGTRLLVL.

This clone has just a few counts. The rearrangement uses TRBV9 and TRBJ1-1; the D is unclear. V gave up 0 bases and J gave up 0 bases, with 9 bases separating them. Germline V gene sequence: CDR1 SGDLS, CDR2 YYNGEE. There are 15 residues in the CDR3. The CDR3 here is CASSVAPGMNTEAFF. CDR3 DNA sequence: TGTGCCAGCAGCGTAGCACCGGGTATGAACACTGAAGCTTTCTTT.

The V gene is TRBV5-1, the J gene TRBJ2-7, with 9 bases aligning to TRBD2. V gave up 1 base and J gave up 3 bases; unmatched junction bases: 5. Germline V CDR1 and CDR2: SGHRS, YFSETQ. This CDR3 is built from 15 residues. The CDR3 coding sequence is TGCGCCAGCAGCTTGATTGGTAGCGGGAGCTACGAGCAGTACTTC. Translated: CASSLIGSGSYEQYF.

V and J are TRBV6-1 and TRBJ1-4; D remains ambiguous. With 3 bases removed from V and 0 bases from J, the gap between germline ends came to 17 bases. This CDR3 region has 18 residues. The germline V gene encodes CDR1 MNHNS and CDR2 SASEGT. CDR3 in amino acids: CASSDPDRTFATNEKLFF. As DNA, the CDR3 is TGTGCCAGCAGTGACCCCGATCGTACGTTTGCAACTAATGAAAAACTGTTTTTT.

With regard to this clone: One end of the junction varies from germline; a read error may be responsible. CDR3 sequence reads: CASSPSGTVGTGELFF. Here the CDR3 DNA reads TGTGCTAGCAGCCCCTCCGGGACAGTTGGGACCGGGGAGCTGTTTTTT. V gene TRBV7-7 combines with J gene TRBJ2-2; 7 nucleotides match TRBD1. Per the germline V gene, CDR1 is SSHAT and CDR2 is FNYEAQ (reference sequence). The CDR3 totals 16 residues.

The J gene is TRBJ2-7, the V gene TRBV27; possibly TRBD2 for D (6 bases). The CDR3 sequence is 14 residues long. Germline values: CDR1 MNHEY, CDR2 SMNVEV (reference sequence). V lost 8 bases and J 4 bases, leaving 18 bases between the germline ends. In nucleotides, the CDR3 is TGTGCCAGCGTAAAGGGCGGCGGGGATTACGAGCAGTACTTC. Protein sequence: CASVKGGGDYEQYF.

The rearrangement uses TRBV6-6 and TRBJ1-1, with D possibly being TRBD1 (6 bases). The CDR3 runs to 14 residues. V was pared by 4 bases and J by 2 bases, with 11 bases between. Germline CDR1 and CDR2: MNHNY and SVGAGI (reference sequence). CDR3 DNA: TGTGCCAGCAGTTCTGACAGGTTTAACACTGAAGCTTTCTTT. Protein: CASSSDRFNTEAFF.

This clone was observed a handful of times. The V and J genes are TRBV11-2 and TRBJ1-6, with D tentatively TRBD1 (6 bases). V was cut by 5 bases and J by 8 bases, with 16 bases left in between. The CDR3 contains 15 residues. CDR1 and CDR2 (germline): SGHAT, FQNNGV. The CDR3 DNA reads TGTGCCAGCAGCACCTCTCACGGGGGCCATTCACCCCTCCACTTT. It encodes CASSTSHGGHSPLHF.

In this sample, this clone turned up once. The chain couples TRBV18 to TRBJ2-1, with 9 bases lining up with TRBD1. Trimming at V came to 8 bases and at J to 7 bases, leaving 15 bases not matched to a gene. The CDR3 totals 16 residues. Germline-derived CDR1 and CDR2 are KGHSH and LQKENI. CDR3 coding DNA: TGTGCCAGCACACAGTTCGGGACAGGGACGAGGAATGAGCAGTTCTTC. This translates into CASTQFGTGTRNEQFF.

V and J are TRBV5-1 and TRBJ2-1; 7 nucleotides match TRBD2. V gave up 0 bases and J gave up 4 bases; unmatched junction bases: 4. Germline V gene lookup returns CDR1 SGHRS and CDR2 YFSETQ. The CDR3 is 15 residues long. The CDR3 region has the DNA TGCGCCAGCAGCTTGGATAGCGGGCCATACAATGAGCAGTTCTTC. Protein: CASSLDSGPYNEQFF.

This chain uses TRBV7-9 with TRBJ2-1, with D unresolved. The CDR3 consists of 11 residues. The V end was cut by 6 bases, the J end by 9 bases, with 9 bases between. The germline gives CDR1 SEHNR, CDR2 FQNEAQ (reference sequence). In DNA, the CDR3 is TGTGCCAGCAGTTACTCCGGTGAGCAGTTCTTC. Translating it yields CASSYSGEQFF.

The V gene is TRBV5-1, the J gene TRBJ1-3; D not resolved. The length of the CDR3 is 14 residues. From germline, CDR1 is SGHRS and CDR2 YFSETQ. V lost 0 bases and J lost 4, with 8 bases in between. The CDR3 spells CASSLEGSGNTIYF. The CDR3 DNA sequence: TGCGCCAGCAGCTTGGAAGGGTCCGGAAACACCATATATTTT.

This clone came up a few times. The chain carries TRBV27 and TRBJ1-6; TRBD1 matches at 8 bases. The CDR3 has 19 residues. J was trimmed by 0 bases and V by 6 bases; bases with no gene match: 13. The germline CDR1 and CDR2 sequences are MNHEY and SMNVEV (reference sequence). This CDR3 reads CASSLNIPGGSSYNSPLHF. The CDR3 region has the DNA TGTGCCAGCAGCCTGAATATTCCAGGGGGCAGCTCCTATAATTCACCCCTCCACTTT.

This clone was detected a few times. The chain employs TRBV19 and TRBJ2-3, with 7 bases aligning to TRBD2. V was pared by 3 bases and J by 1 base, with 7 bases of the junction left unmatched. This CDR3 has 16 residues. In germline, CDR1 is LNHDA, CDR2 SQIVND (reference sequence). The CDR3 sequence is CASSIQGLEGTDTQYF. The CDR3 nucleotides read TGTGCCAGTAGTATTCAAGGACTAGAGGGCACAGATACGCAGTATTTT.

This chain joins TRBV24-1 and TRBJ2-1, with 10 nucleotides matching TRBD2. Per germline, CDR1 KGHDR and CDR2 SFDVKD. V dropped 4 bases and J dropped 8; count of bases not matched to a gene: 10. This CDR3 has 16 residues. In nucleotides, the CDR3 is TGTGCCACCAGTGACGCTAGCGGGAGACGTCAGGATGAGCAGTTCTTC. The encoded protein is CATSDASGRRQDEQFF.